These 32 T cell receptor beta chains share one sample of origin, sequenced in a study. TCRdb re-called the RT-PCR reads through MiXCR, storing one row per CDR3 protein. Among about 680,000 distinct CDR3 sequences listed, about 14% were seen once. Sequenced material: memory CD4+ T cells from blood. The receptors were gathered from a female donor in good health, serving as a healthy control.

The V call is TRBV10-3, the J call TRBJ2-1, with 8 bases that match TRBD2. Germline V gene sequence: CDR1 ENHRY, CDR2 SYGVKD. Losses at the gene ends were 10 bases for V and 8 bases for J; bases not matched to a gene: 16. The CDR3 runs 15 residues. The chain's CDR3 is CATGGGAGVGYEQFF. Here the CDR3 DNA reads TGTGCCACGGGGGGAGGAGCGGGAGTCGGCTATGAGCAGTTCTTC.

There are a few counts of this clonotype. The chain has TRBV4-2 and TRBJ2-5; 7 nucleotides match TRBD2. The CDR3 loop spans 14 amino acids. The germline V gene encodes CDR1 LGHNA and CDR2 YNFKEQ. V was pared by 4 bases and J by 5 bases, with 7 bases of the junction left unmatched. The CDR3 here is CASSPVGGLETQYF. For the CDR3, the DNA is TGTGCCAGCAGCCCCGTCGGGGGGTTGGAGACCCAGTACTTC.

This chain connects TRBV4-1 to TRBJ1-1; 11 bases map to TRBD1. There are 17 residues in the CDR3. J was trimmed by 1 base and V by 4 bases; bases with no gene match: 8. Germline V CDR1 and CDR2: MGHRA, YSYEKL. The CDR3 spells CASSRGTGGFGNTEAFF. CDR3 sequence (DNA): TGCGCCAGCAGCCGAGGGACAGGGGGATTCGGGAACACTGAAGCTTTCTTT.

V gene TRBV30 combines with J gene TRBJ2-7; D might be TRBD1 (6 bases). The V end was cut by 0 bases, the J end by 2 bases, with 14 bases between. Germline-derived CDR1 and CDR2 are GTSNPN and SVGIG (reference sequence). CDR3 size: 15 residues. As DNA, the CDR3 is TGTGCCTGGAGTGTAGGTGGGGGCGGAACCTACGAGCAGTACTTC. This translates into CAWSVGGGGTYEQYF.

For the CDR3, the DNA is TGCAGTGCAGCGGAACCGGAGTCCGGAGCTTTCTTT. This sequence encodes CSAAEPESGAFF. The rearrangement joins TRBV20-1 to TRBJ1-1; unclear D gene. Germline-derived CDR1 and CDR2 are DFQATT and SNEGSKA (reference sequence). This CDR3 comprises 12 residues. The V gene lost 6 bases and the J gene lost 10 bases, with 18 bases spanning the gap.

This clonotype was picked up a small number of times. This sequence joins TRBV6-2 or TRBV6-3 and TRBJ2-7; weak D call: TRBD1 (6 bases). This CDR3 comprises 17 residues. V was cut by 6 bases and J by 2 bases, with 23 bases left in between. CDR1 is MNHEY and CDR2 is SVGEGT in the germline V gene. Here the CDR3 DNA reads TGTGCCAGCAGCCACCCGGGACACCTGTTACTTACCTACGAGCAGTACTTC. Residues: CASSHPGHLLLTYEQYF.

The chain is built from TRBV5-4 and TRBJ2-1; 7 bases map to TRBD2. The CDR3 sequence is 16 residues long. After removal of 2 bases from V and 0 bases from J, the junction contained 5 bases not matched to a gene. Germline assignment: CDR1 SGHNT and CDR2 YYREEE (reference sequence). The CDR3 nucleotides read TGTGCCAGCAGCTTTCCTAGCGGAATCTCCTACAATGAGCAGTTCTTC. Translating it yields CASSFPSGISYNEQFF.

CDR3 bases: TGTGCCAGCAGGGAAGGAACAGGTGACGAGCAGTACTTC. It is translated as CASREGTGDEQYF. The rearrangement uses TRBV28 and TRBJ2-7; TRBD1 is a possible D gene (5 bases). The CDR3 has 13 amino acids. CDR1 and CDR2 (germline): MDHEN, SYDVKM. The V gene lost 6 bases and the J gene lost 5 bases, with 14 bases spanning the gap.

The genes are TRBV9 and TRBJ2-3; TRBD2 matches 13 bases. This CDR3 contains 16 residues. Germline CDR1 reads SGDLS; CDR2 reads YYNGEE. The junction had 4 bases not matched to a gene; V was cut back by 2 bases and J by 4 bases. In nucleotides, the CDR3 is TGTGCCAGCAGCGTTGGGACTAGCGGGATCGCAGATACGCAGTATTTT. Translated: CASSVGTSGIADTQYF.

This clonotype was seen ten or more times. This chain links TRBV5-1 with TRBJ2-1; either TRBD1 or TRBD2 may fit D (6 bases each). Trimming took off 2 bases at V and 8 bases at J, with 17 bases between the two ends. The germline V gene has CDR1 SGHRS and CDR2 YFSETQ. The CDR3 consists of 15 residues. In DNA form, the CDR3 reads TGCGCCAGCAGCTTAGGGGGGTCGCAAGGGGATGAGCAGTTCTTC. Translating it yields CASSLGGSQGDEQFF.

CDR3 in DNA: TGCGCCAGCAGCTTGGGCGGGGGTAGAAATAATTCACCCCTCCACTTT. It translates to CASSLGGGRNNSPLHF. The chain carries TRBV5-1 and TRBJ1-6; TRBD1 is a possible D gene (5 bases). CDR1 is SGHRS and CDR2 is YFSETQ in the germline V gene. The CDR3 totals 16 residues. Trimming stripped 0 bases from V and 5 bases from J, with 12 bases between. Filled out from reference TRBV5-1 and TRBJ1-6, the complete variable domain reads KAGVTQTPRYLIKTRGQQVTLSCSPISGHRSVSWYQQTPGQGLQFLFEYFSETQRNKGNFPGRFSGRQFSNSRSEMNVSTLELGDSALYLCASSLGGGRNNSPLHFGNGTRLTVT.

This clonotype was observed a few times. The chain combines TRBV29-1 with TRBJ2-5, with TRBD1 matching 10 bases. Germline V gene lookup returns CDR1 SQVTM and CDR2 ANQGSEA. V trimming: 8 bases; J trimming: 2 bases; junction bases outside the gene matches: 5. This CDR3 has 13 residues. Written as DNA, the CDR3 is TGCAGCACGCGACAGGGGGCACAAGAGACCCAGTACTTC. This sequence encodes CSTRQGAQETQYF.

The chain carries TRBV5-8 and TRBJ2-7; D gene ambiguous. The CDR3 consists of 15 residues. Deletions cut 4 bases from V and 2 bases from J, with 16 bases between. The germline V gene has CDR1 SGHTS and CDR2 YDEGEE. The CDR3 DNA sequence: TGTGCCAGCAGCCCTAGACTCCGCGCCGCCTACGAGCAGTACTTC. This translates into CASSPRLRAAYEQYF.

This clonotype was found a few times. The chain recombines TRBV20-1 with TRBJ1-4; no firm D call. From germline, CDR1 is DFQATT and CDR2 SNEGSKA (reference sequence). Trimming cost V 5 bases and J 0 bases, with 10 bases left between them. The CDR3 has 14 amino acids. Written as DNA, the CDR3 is TGCAGTGCTCCTTCCGGTGCAACTAATGAAAAACTGTTTTTT. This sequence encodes CSAPSGATNEKLFF.

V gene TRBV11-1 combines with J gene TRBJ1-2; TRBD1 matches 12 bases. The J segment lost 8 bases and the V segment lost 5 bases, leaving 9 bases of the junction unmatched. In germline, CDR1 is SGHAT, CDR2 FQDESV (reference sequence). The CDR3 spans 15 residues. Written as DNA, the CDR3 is TGTGCCAGCAGCCCGGCCGGGACAGGGGGCCTCGGCTACACCTTC. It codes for CASSPAGTGGLGYTF. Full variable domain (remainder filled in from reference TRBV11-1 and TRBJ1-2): EAEVAQSPRYKITEKSQAVAFWCDPISGHATLYWYRQILGQGPELLVQFQDESVVDDSQLPKDRFSAERLKGVDSTLKIQPAELGDSAMYLCASSPAGTGGLGYTFGSGTRLTVV.

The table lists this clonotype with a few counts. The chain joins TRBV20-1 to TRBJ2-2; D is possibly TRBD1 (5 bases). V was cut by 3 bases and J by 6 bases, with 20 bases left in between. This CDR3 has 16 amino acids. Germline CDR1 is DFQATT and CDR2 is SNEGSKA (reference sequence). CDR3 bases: TGCAGTGCTAGGGTCCCGACAGCCCCAACCGCCGGGGAGCTGTTTTTT. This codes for CSARVPTAPTAGELFF.

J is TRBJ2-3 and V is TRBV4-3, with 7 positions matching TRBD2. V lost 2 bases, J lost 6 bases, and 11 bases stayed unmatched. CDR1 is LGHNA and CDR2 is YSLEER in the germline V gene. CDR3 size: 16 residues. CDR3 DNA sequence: TGCGCCAGCAGCCAACTTATGGGAGGGGTTAAGGATACGCAGTATTTT. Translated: CASSQLMGGVKDTQYF.

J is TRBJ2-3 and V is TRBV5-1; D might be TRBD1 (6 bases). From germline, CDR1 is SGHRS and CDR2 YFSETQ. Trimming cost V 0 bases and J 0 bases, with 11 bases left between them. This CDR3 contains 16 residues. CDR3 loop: CASSLEGGRSTDTQYF. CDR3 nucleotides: TGCGCCAGCAGCTTGGAAGGGGGAAGGAGCACAGATACGCAGTATTTT.

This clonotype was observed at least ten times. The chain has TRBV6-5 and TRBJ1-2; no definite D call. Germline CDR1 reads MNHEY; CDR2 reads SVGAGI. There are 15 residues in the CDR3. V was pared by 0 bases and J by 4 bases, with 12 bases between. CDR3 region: CASSYSTTPLYGYTF. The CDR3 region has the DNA TGTGCCAGCAGTTACTCGACGACACCTCTCTATGGCTACACCTTC.

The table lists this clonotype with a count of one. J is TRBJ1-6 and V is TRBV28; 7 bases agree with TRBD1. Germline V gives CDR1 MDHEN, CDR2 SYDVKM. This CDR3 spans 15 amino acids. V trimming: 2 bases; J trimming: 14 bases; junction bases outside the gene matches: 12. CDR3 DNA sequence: TGTGCCAGCAGTTTACCGGGACAGACTAGATCAGCCCTCCACTTT. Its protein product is CASSLPGQTRSALHF.

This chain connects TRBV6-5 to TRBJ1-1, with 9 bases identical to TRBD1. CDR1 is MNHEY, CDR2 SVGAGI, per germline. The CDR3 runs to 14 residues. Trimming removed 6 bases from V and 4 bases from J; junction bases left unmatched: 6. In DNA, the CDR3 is TGTGCCAGCAGAGGGACAGGGTCCGGCACTGAAGCTTTCTTT. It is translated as CASRGTGSGTEAFF.

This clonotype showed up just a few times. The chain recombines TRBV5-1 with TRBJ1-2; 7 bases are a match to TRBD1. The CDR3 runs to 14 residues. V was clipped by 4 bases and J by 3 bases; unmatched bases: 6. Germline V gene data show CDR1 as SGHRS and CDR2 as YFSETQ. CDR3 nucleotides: TGCGCCAGCAGCCGACAAGGGGGCGACTATGGCTACACCTTC. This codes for CASSRQGGDYGYTF.

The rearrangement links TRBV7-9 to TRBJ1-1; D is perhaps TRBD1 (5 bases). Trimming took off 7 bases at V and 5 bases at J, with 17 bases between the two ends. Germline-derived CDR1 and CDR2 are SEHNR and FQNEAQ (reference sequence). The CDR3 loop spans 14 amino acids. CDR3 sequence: CASILRGGGTEAFF. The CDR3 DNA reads TGTGCCAGCATCCTAAGGGGTGGAGGGACTGAAGCTTTCTTT.

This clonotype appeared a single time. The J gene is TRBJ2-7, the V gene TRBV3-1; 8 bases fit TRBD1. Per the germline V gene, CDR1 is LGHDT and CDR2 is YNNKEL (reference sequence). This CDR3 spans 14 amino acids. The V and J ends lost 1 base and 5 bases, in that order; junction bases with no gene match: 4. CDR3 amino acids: CASSQAHRGDEQYF. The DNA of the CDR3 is TGTGCCAGCAGCCAAGCCCACAGGGGGGACGAGCAGTACTTC.

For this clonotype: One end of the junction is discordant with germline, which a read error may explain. In DNA, the CDR3 is TGCAGCGCTAGTCAGGGGTTTGGGGAGCAGTACTTC. Protein product: CSASQGFGEQYF. This sequence joins TRBV20-1 and TRBJ2-7; D might be TRBD1 (6 bases). The CDR3 runs to 12 residues. Germline CDR1 DFQATT, CDR2 SNEGSKA (reference sequence).

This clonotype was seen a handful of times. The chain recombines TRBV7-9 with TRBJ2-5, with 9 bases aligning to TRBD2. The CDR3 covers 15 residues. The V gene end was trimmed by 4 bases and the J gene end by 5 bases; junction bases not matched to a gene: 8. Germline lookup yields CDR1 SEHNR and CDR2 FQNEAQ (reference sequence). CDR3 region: CASSSSSGRQETQYF. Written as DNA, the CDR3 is TGTGCCAGCAGCTCCTCCAGCGGGAGGCAGGAGACCCAGTACTTC.

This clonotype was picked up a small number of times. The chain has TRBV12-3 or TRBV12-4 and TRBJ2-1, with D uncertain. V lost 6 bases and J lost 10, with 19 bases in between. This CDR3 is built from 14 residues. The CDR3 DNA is TGTGCCAGCAGACCCTCCTCGGTACTTGGGGAGCAGTTCTTC. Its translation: CASRPSSVLGEQFF.

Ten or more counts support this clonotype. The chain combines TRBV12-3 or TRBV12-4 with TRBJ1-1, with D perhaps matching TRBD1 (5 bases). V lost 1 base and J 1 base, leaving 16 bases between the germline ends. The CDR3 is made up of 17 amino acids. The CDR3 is CASSLGSWLTGNTEAFF. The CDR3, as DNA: TGTGCCAGCAGTTTAGGTTCTTGGCTAACAGGGAACACTGAAGCTTTCTTT.

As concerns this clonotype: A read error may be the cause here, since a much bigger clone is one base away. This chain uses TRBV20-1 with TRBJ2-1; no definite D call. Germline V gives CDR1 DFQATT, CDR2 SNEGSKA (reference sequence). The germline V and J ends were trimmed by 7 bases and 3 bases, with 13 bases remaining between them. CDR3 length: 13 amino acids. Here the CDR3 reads CSVSKGIYNEQFF. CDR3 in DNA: TGCAGTGTGAGTAAGGGAATCTACAATGAGCAGTTCTTC.

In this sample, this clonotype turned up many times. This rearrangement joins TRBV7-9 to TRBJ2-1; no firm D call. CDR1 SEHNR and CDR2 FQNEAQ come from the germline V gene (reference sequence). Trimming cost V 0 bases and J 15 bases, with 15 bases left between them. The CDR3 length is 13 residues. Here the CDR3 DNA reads TGTGCCAGCAGCTTAGCCGAACTATCAGTCCGGTTCTTC. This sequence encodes CASSLAELSVRFF.

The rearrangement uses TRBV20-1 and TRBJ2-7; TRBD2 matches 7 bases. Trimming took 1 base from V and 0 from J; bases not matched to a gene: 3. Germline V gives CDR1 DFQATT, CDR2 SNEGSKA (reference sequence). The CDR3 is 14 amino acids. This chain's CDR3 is CSARVGGGSYEQYF. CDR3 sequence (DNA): TGCAGTGCTAGAGTGGGCGGGGGCTCCTACGAGCAGTACTTC.

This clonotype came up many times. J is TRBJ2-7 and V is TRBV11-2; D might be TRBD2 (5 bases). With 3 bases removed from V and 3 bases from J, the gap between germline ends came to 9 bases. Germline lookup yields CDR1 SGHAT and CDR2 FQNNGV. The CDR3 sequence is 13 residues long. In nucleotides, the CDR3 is TGTGCCAGCAGCTTTAGACGGGACTACGAGCAGTACTTC. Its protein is CASSFRRDYEQYF.